This passage covers 21 T cell receptor beta chains from one sample sequenced in a study of somatic mutations in cytotoxic T cells in rheumatoid arthritis. Measured with immunoSEQ multiplex PCR; TCRdb has only the in-frame clones, and not every one. The profile covers more than 35,000 clones, with around 80% appearing a single time and about 3.4% taken by the ten largest. Sequencing input: CD8+ T cells sorted from blood. The receptor source for this set is a man in his forties in good health.

This rearrangement joins TRBV6-6 to TRBJ2-7; D gene ambiguous. V dropped 0 bases and J dropped 3 bases, with 9 bases sitting between them. CDR1 is MNHNY and CDR2 is SVGAGI in the germline V gene (reference sequence). The CDR3 is 14 residues long. CDR3 residues: CASSYSGPFYEQYF. For the CDR3, the DNA is TGTGCCAGCAGTTACTCGGGTCCTTTCTACGAGCAGTACTTC.

The V call is TRBV6-1, the J call TRBJ2-4, with D uncertain. This CDR3 comprises 14 residues. Germline CDR1 MNHNS, CDR2 SASEGT. The V end lost 2 bases, the J end lost 8 bases, and 13 bases lay between the germline ends. CDR3 bases: TGTGCCAGCAGTGAATATCTGCAGAAATACATTCAGTACTTC. This translates into CASSEYLQKYIQYF.

The CDR3 sequence: CASSPGRTEAFF. CDR3 sequence (DNA): TGTGCCAGCAGTCCAGGACGAACTGAAGCTTTCTTT. The V and J genes are TRBV28 and TRBJ1-1; D not certain. This CDR3 contains 12 residues. V was pared by 5 bases and J by 5 bases, with 9 bases between. The germline V gene has CDR1 MDHEN and CDR2 SYDVKM. The full variable domain, with the rest looked up from reference TRBV28 and TRBJ1-1, is DVKVTQSSRYLVKRTGEKVFLECVQDMDHENMFWYRQDPGLGLRLIYFSYDVKMKEKGDIPEGYSVSREKKERFSLILESASTNQTSMYLCASSPGRTEAFFGQGTRLTVV.

This rearrangement joins TRBV30 to TRBJ2-5; D might be TRBD2 (6 bases). The CDR3 length is 13 residues. Germline V lookup: CDR1 GTSNPN, CDR2 SVGIG (reference sequence). V was shortened by 2 bases and J by 11 bases, with 18 bases between the two germline ends. The CDR3 here is CAWSFGTGGEQYF. In nucleotides, the CDR3 is TGTGCCTGGAGTTTCGGGACTGGAGGTGAGCAGTACTTC.

A single count supports this clone. This sequence joins TRBV18 and TRBJ1-4, with 7 bases lining up with TRBD1. The CDR3 contains 15 residues. From germline, CDR1 is KGHSH and CDR2 LQKENI. V was clipped by 3 bases and J by 4 bases; unmatched bases: 5. In DNA form, the CDR3 reads TGTGCCAGCTCACCCACAGGGGACCTTAATGAAAAACTGTTTTTT. Its translation: CASSPTGDLNEKLFF.

CDR3: CASSLGRDIPPYNEQFF. The CDR3 bases are TGTGCCAGCAGTTTGGGCAGGGACATCCCTCCCTACAATGAGCAGTTCTTC. The chain joins TRBV28 to TRBJ2-1; weak D call: TRBD1 (6 bases). The V and J ends lost 3 bases and 2 bases respectively, with 17 bases between them. This CDR3 comprises 17 residues. Germline lookup yields CDR1 MDHEN and CDR2 SYDVKM. Based on the CDR3 plus reference TRBV28 and TRBJ2-1, the full variable domain is DVKVTQSSRYLVKRTGEKVFLECVQDMDHENMFWYRQDPGLGLRLIYFSYDVKMKEKGDIPEGYSVSREKKERFSLILESASTNQTSMYLCASSLGRDIPPYNEQFFGPGTRLTVL.

The chain employs TRBV11-2 and TRBJ2-5, with D uncertain. Trimming pared 5 bases from V and 4 bases from J, leaving 5 bases between. CDR3 length: 11 amino acids. The germline V gene encodes CDR1 SGHAT and CDR2 FQNNGV. The CDR3 region has the DNA TGTGCCAGCAGCGTAGGAGAGACCCAGTACTTC. Its protein is CASSVGETQYF.

V gene TRBV15 combines with J gene TRBJ2-1, with TRBD2 matching over 11 bases. Trimming cost V 4 bases and J 4 bases; bases outside gene matches: 15. The CDR3 totals 19 residues. Germline V gene sequence: CDR1 LNHNV, CDR2 YYDKDF (reference sequence). The DNA for the CDR3 is TGTGCCACCAGCAATGAGGAGAAAACCGGGACTAGCGGTTACAATGAGCAGTTCTTC. Amino acids: CATSNEEKTGTSGYNEQFF.

The chain is built from TRBV4-2 and TRBJ1-3; a weak D match, TRBD1 (5 bases). The CDR3 sequence is 15 residues long. Trimming stripped 0 bases from V and 5 bases from J, with 11 bases between. Germline V gene sequence: CDR1 LGHNA, CDR2 YNFKEQ. CDR3 amino acids: CASSQEPGLRNTIYF. The CDR3 DNA reads as TGTGCCAGCAGCCAAGAGCCGGGGCTTAGAAACACCATATATTTT.

The genes are TRBV27 and TRBJ2-7; no clear D. Looked up from germline, CDR1 is MNHEY and CDR2 is SMNVEV (reference sequence). There are 13 residues in the CDR3. V was cut by 3 bases and J by 3 bases, with 9 bases left in between. CDR3: CASSFTLYYEQYF. The CDR3 nucleotides are TGTGCCAGCAGTTTTACCTTGTACTACGAGCAGTACTTC.

J is TRBJ2-7 and V is TRBV19; TRBD1 aligns across 9 bases. CDR1 is LNHDA, CDR2 SQIVND, per germline (reference sequence). Trimming cost V 5 bases and J 5 bases; bases outside gene matches: 4. The CDR3 contains 13 residues. The CDR3 DNA sequence: TGTGCCAGTAGTTTCGACAGGGGGAACGAGCAGTACTTC. Translated: CASSFDRGNEQYF.

This chain uses TRBV5-3 with TRBJ2-2; 10 bases align to TRBD1. TRBV5-3 counts as an open reading frame of uncertain function. The V gene end was trimmed by 5 bases and the J gene end by 6 bases; junction bases not matched to a gene: 7. CDR3 length: 15 residues. This CDR3 is CARSTGTGVAGELFF. In nucleotides, the CDR3 is TGTGCCAGAAGTACCGGGACAGGGGTGGCCGGGGAGCTGTTTTTT.

The rearrangement joins TRBV6-5 to TRBJ1-2, with TRBD1 as a possible D gene (6 bases). The germline V and J ends were trimmed by 6 bases and 4 bases, with 12 bases remaining between them. CDR3 length equals 13 residues. CDR1 MNHEY and CDR2 SVGAGI come from the germline V gene. CDR3: CASRPGEAYGYTF. For the CDR3, the DNA is TGTGCCAGCAGGCCAGGGGAAGCCTATGGCTACACCTTC.

V and J are TRBV28 and TRBJ2-7; 7 nucleotides align to TRBD1. Per the germline V gene, CDR1 is MDHEN and CDR2 is SYDVKM. V lost 10 bases and J lost 2; bases outside the gene matches: 11. This CDR3 has 14 residues. The chain's CDR3 is CATTPPGTAYEQYF. As DNA, the CDR3 is TGTGCCACTACACCTCCCGGGACAGCCTACGAGCAGTACTTC.

The CDR3 spells CASSQMTGPPTEAFF. In DNA form, the CDR3 reads TGTGCCAGCAGCCAAATGACAGGGCCTCCCACTGAAGCTTTCTTT. The rearrangement uses TRBV5-4 and TRBJ1-1; 7 bases are a match to TRBD1. V shed 4 bases and J 4 bases; nucleotides not matched to a gene: 10. The CDR3 consists of 15 residues. Per the germline V gene, CDR1 is SGHNT and CDR2 is YYREEE (reference sequence). The full variable domain, completed using reference TRBV5-4 and TRBJ1-1, is ETGVTQSPTHLIKTRGQQVTLRCSSQSGHNTVSWYQQALGQGPQFIFQYYREEENGRGNFPPRFSGLQFPNYSSELNVNALELDDSALYLCASSQMTGPPTEAFFGQGTRLTVV.

The V gene is TRBV6-6, the J gene TRBJ2-5; possible D gene TRBD2, 5 bases. From germline, CDR1 is MNHNY and CDR2 SVGAGI (reference sequence). The V gene lost 8 bases and the J gene lost 2 bases, with 12 bases spanning the gap. The CDR3 runs to 13 residues. This CDR3 reads CASCPRDQETQYF. The CDR3 nucleotides are TGTGCCAGCTGCCCCCGGGATCAAGAGACCCAGTACTTC.

V is TRBV27 and J is TRBJ2-5; D is undetermined. CDR1 is MNHEY, CDR2 SMNVEV, per germline (reference sequence). The CDR3 is 14 residues long. Trimming pared 5 bases from V and 3 bases from J, leaving 13 bases between. The CDR3, as DNA: TGTGCCAGCAGTCCAACGGGCTTGGAAGAGACCCAGTACTTC. Its protein is CASSPTGLEETQYF.

This chain joins TRBV15 and TRBJ2-7; D gene ambiguous. V lost 0 bases and J lost 3, with 9 bases in between. This CDR3 comprises 14 residues. The germline V gene has CDR1 LNHNV and CDR2 YYDKDF (reference sequence). The CDR3 here is CATSRDSNRYEQYF. DNA of the CDR3: TGTGCCACCAGCAGAGATAGTAACCGCTACGAGCAGTACTTC. The full variable domain, rest sourced from reference TRBV15 and TRBJ2-7, is DAMVIQNPRYQVTQFGKPVTLSCSQTLNHNVMYWYQQKSSQAPKLLFHYYDKDFNNEADTPDNFQSRRPNTSFCFLDIRSPGLGDTAMYLCATSRDSNRYEQYFGPGTRLTVT.

V is TRBV6-5 and J is TRBJ2-7; 7 positions agree with TRBD1. From germline, CDR1 is MNHEY and CDR2 SVGAGI. The CDR3 loop spans 14 amino acids. V trimming: 7 bases; J trimming: 3 bases; junction bases outside the gene matches: 9. CDR3 sequence (DNA): TGTGCCAGCAAGGGGGCAGGGGGATTCTACGAGCAGTACTTC. As protein: CASKGAGGFYEQYF.

The chain uses TRBV2 and TRBJ2-3; tentative D call: TRBD1 (5 bases). This CDR3 is 15 amino acids long. V was clipped by 6 bases and J by 0 bases, with 13 bases between them. Germline V gives CDR1 SNHLY, CDR2 FYNNEI. The CDR3 DNA reads TGTGCCAGCAGCCCCAGGGTGAGAAGCACAGATACGCAGTATTTT. The encoded protein is CASSPRVRSTDTQYF.

The chain is built from TRBV4-3 and TRBJ1-2; possibly TRBD1 for D (5 bases). Trimming stripped 0 bases from V and 5 bases from J, with 7 bases between. CDR1 and CDR2 (germline): LGHNA, YSLEER. The CDR3 has 13 amino acids. CDR3 region: CASSQDQGYGYTF. CDR3 DNA: TGCGCCAGCAGCCAAGATCAGGGTTATGGCTACACCTTC.